These T cell receptor beta chains were read from a single sample in a study of T cell repertoires in cytomegalovirus infection. TCRdb processed the reads anew with MiXCR; each CDR3 protein has one entry. The sample lists 650,000 to 900,000 distinct CDR3 sequences; under 35% were seen once. Antigens for these TCRs are unknown. Sequenced material: cultured CD8+ T cells from PBMCs, taken from culture after CMV antigen stimulation. The receptors derive from a human donor in good health (CMV status not recorded). Some clones in this sample may be carry-over from other donors' samples. CDR3s include the opening cysteine and the closing phenylalanine or tryptophan. The order of the fields is V gene, J gene, clone size, D gene, CDR3 DNA, CDR3 protein. A D gene is named only where the DNA matches it firmly. The size field is filled for only some rows; it gives once, few, many or a size class.

>TRBV27|TRBJ2-2|-|-
TGTGCCAGCAGCCGGACTGCGGCCGGGGAGCTGTTTTTT
CASSRTAAGELFF
>TRBV6-5|TRBJ2-3|few|TRBD2
TGTGCCAGCAGTTACGGGATGGAAGCGGGGGGGCGTTCAGATACGCAGTATTTT
CASSYGMEAGGRSDTQYF
>TRBV3-1|TRBJ1-4|-|TRBD1
TGTGCCAGCAGCCAAGGGACAGGGGTGTTCAGGACTAATAATGAAAAACTGTTTTTT
CASSQGTGVFRTNNEKLFF
>TRBV19|TRBJ1-2|-|-
TGTGCCAGTAGTATAGCTTTAGGACGGAATGGCTTCTATGGCTACACCTTC
CASSIALGRNGFYGYTF
>TRBV7-9|TRBJ2-2|-|-
TGTGCCAGCAGCGTATCCCAGACGGGAATCACCGGGGAGCTGTTTTTT
CASSVSQTGITGELFF
>TRBV13|TRBJ2-4|-|-
TGTGCCAGCACTGGATCCGGGACAGCCAAAAACATTCAGTACTTC
CASTGSGTAKNIQYF
>TRBV7-6|TRBJ1-2|-|TRBD1
TGTGCCAGCAGCTTGGGACAGGGGGAATACTATGGCTACACCTTC
CASSLGQGEYYGYTF
>TRBV6-6|TRBJ1-2|-|TRBD1
TGTGCCAGCAGTTACTCGAGGGGGGACAGTCAATATGGCTACACCTTC
CASSYSRGDSQYGYTF
>TRBV5-4|TRBJ1-2|few|TRBD1
TGTGCCAGCAGCGACTCGGGACAGTTGGATGGCTACACCTTC
CASSDSGQLDGYTF
>TRBV6-5|TRBJ1-3|few|-
TGTGCCAGCAGTTCCAGGGCGAGCTCTGGAAACACCATATATTTT
CASSSRASSGNTIYF
>TRBV7-9|TRBJ2-1|many|TRBD2
TGTGCCAGCAGCTTACCAGCGGGGGGGCCTTCGAATGAGCAGTTCTTC
CASSLPAGGPSNEQFF
>TRBV24-1|TRBJ2-3|-|TRBD2
TGTGCCACCAGTGATAGTAGCGGGGGCCGAGGAACAGATACGCAGTATTTT
CATSDSSGGRGTDTQYF
>TRBV12-3/TRBV12-4|TRBJ2-1|-|-
TGTGCCAGCAATGAAATCAATGAGCAGTTCTTC
CASNEINEQFF
>TRBV12-3/TRBV12-4|TRBJ2-3|-|TRBD2
TGTGCCAGCAACATGATGGGAGGGGCGACAGATACGCAGTATTTT
CASNMMGGATDTQYF
>TRBV7-6|TRBJ2-1|few|TRBD2
TGTGCCAGCAGCTTAGCAACCCCGCCAGCGGGGGATTACAATGAGCAGTTCTTC
CASSLATPPAGDYNEQFF
>TRBV11-3|TRBJ2-5|-|TRBD2
TGTGCCAGCAGTAACCCGACTAGCGGGGGCCAAGAGACCCAGTACTTC
CASSNPTSGGQETQYF
>TRBV7-2|TRBJ1-2|many|-
TGTGCCAGCAGCCCCCGACTCCTGGGCTATGGCTACACCTTC
CASSPRLLGYGYTF
>TRBV6-2/TRBV6-3|TRBJ2-5|few|-
TGTGCCAGCAGTCCTTTGGACCAACAAGAGACCCAGTACTTC
CASSPLDQQETQYF
>TRBV12-5|TRBJ2-5|-|TRBD2
TGTGCTAGTGGTCCTGGACTAGCGGGGGTCCAAGAGACCCAGTACTTC
CASGPGLAGVQETQYF
>TRBV29-1|TRBJ2-2|-|-
TGCAGCGTTGAACCGACGAGCACCGGGGAGCTGTTTTTT
CSVEPTSTGELFF
>TRBV7-9|TRBJ1-2|-|-
TGTGCCAGCAGTTTTATGGGGTACGCGCTCTATGGCTACACCTTC
CASSFMGYALYGYTF
>TRBV15|TRBJ1-6|-|TRBD1
TGTGCCACCAGGGACAGGGTTCGAGCCCTCCACTTT
CATRDRVRALHF
>TRBV7-6|TRBJ2-6|many|-
TGTGCCAGCAGCTTAGCGGCAGGGATCCCTCTCTCTGGGGCCAACGTCCTGACTTTC
CASSLAAGIPLSGANVLTF
>TRBV20-1|TRBJ2-7|-|TRBD2
TGCAGTGGCCGGGGGGGCCTCCGCTCCTACGAGCAGTACTTC
CSGRGGLRSYEQYF
>TRBV7-8|TRBJ2-7|-|-
TGTGCCAGCAGCTTAGATGGGGGACTCAACGAGCAGTACTTC
CASSLDGGLNEQYF
>TRBV12-3/TRBV12-4|TRBJ2-3|many|-
TGTGCCAGCAGTTTAGCGGGGGGCCTGTCGACAGATACGCAGTATTTT
CASSLAGGLSTDTQYF
>TRBV28|TRBJ1-1|-|-
TGTGCCAGCAGTTTTTCCACCCAGAGATTGAACACTGAAGCTTTCTTT
CASSFSTQRLNTEAFF
>TRBV6-2/TRBV6-3|TRBJ1-1|-|-
TGTGCCAGCAGTTACATCAGAAACACTGAAGCTTTCTTT
CASSYIRNTEAFF
>TRBV4-1|TRBJ1-1|few|-
TGCGCCAGCACAGACGGGAACTTCATGAACACTGAAGCTTTCTTT
CASTDGNFMNTEAFF
>TRBV19|TRBJ2-5|-|-
TGTGCCAGTAGTCCTAGACAAGACCCAGAGACCCAGTACTTC
CASSPRQDPETQYF
>TRBV7-3|TRBJ1-5|-|TRBD1
TGTGCCAGCAGCTTAGTCGGGGACAGCTGGCCCGGGCCCCAGCATTTT
CASSLVGDSWPGPQHF
>TRBV5-6|TRBJ1-5|few|TRBD1
TGTGCCAGCAGCTTGGGGGACCTTGGAAGGGGGCGAGTTCAGCCCCAGCATTTT
CASSLGDLGRGRVQPQHF
>TRBV19|TRBJ2-5|few|TRBD1
TGTGCCAGTAGTATGTGGACAGGGGGCGAGACCCAGTACTTC
CASSMWTGGETQYF
>TRBV7-7|TRBJ2-7|many|-
TGTGCTAGCAGCTTAAACCCTACTTACGAGCAGTACTTC
CASSLNPTYEQYF
>TRBV5-6|TRBJ1-1|-|-
TGTGCCAGCAGTTGGCGGGAGCCGAACACTGAAGCTTTCTTT
CASSWREPNTEAFF
>TRBV2|TRBJ1-1|-|TRBD1
TGTGCCAGCAGTCGGGACAGGCGGAACACTGAAGCTTTCTTT
CASSRDRRNTEAFF
>TRBV27|TRBJ1-5|few|-
TGTGCCAGCAGTTTATCGGTTAATCAGCCCCAGCATTTT
CASSLSVNQPQHF
>TRBV19|TRBJ2-1|few|TRBD2
TGTGCCAGTAGTACACTAGCGGGGGGGCCGCACGATGAGCAGTTCTTC
CASSTLAGGPHDEQFF
>TRBV10-3|TRBJ2-2|-|-
TGTGCCATCAGTGGGACGTTGGCGAACACCGGGGAGCTGTTTTTT
CAISGTLANTGELFF
>TRBV4-1|TRBJ1-2|-|-
TGCGCCAGCAGCCACCCTTCACCCGAGCACTATGGCTACACCTTC
CASSHPSPEHYGYTF
>TRBV6-5|TRBJ1-1|-|-
TGTGCCAGCAGTGAAGGAGGGGGGAAACCGAACACTGAAGCTTTCTTT
CASSEGGGKPNTEAFF
>TRBV2|TRBJ1-1|few|-
TGTGCCAGCAGTGAAGATGGGGACCTGGTTGGGGAGGGTAGCGCTTTCTTT
CASSEDGDLVGEGSAFF
>TRBV25-1|TRBJ2-5|-|-
TGTGCCAGCAGTGAATATACCTCGTACCAAGAGACCCAGTACTTC
CASSEYTSYQETQYF